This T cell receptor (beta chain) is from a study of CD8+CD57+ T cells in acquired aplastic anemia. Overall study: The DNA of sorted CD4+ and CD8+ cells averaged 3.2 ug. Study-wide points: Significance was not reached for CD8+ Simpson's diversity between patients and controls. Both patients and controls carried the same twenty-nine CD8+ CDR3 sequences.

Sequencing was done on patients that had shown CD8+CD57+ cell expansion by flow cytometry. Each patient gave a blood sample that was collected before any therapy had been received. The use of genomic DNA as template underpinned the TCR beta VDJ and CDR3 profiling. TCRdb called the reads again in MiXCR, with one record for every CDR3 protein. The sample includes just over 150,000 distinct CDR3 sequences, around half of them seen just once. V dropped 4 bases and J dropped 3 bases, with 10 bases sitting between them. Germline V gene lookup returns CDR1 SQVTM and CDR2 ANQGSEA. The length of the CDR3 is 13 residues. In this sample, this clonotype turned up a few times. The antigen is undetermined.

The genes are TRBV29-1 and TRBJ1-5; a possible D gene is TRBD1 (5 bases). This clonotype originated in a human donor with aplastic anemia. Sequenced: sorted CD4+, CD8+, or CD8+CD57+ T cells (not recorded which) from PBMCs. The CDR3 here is CSVAGGTNQPQHF. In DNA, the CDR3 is TGCAGCGTTGCAGGAGGGACCAATCAGCCCCAGCATTTT.